Listed below are T cell receptor beta chains from one sample, sequenced in a study of CD8 T cells in Susac syndrome. TCRdb processed the immunoSEQ multiplex PCR reads anew with MiXCR; each CDR3 protein has one entry. The sample consists of over 150,000 distinct CDR3 sequences, roughly 94% of them appearing once. Specimen: CD4+ T cells from PBMCs. The receptors were gathered from a human donor with Susac syndrome. Both conserved end residues are part of each CDR3. The order of the fields is CDR3 DNA, CDR3 protein, J gene, D gene, V gene, clone size. A D gene is named only where the DNA matches it firmly. Part of the rows lack a size; the others show once, few, many or a class for expanded clones.

DNA: TGTGCCACCAGCAGAGGGGCCAAGGGGCACTACGAGCAGTACTTC; CDR3: CATSRGAKGHYEQYF; J: TRBJ2-7; D: NA; V: TRBV15; size: NA
DNA: TGTGCCTGGAGTGGGCGGACGAACTATGGCTACACCTTC; CDR3: CAWSGRTNYGYTF; J: TRBJ1-2; D: NA; V: TRBV30; size: NA
DNA: TGTGCCTGGAGTGAGTCCTTTGGGGGGAAGGAGACCCAGTACTTC; CDR3: CAWSESFGGKETQYF; J: TRBJ2-5; D: NA; V: TRBV30; size: NA
DNA: TGCGCCAGCAGTGACCAGGCTTTTACAGATACGCAGTATTTT; CDR3: CASSDQAFTDTQYF; J: TRBJ2-3; D: NA; V: TRBV5-1; size: once
DNA: TGCAGTGCTAGTAGCGGGGGGACACCCAACACCGGGGAGCTGTTTTTT; CDR3: CSASSGGTPNTGELFF; J: TRBJ2-2; D: TRBD2; V: TRBV20-1; size: NA
DNA: TGTGCCAGCAGCCAAGACAGGGGGCTTGGCTACGAGCAGTACTTC; CDR3: CASSQDRGLGYEQYF; J: TRBJ2-7; D: TRBD1; V: TRBV3-1; size: NA
DNA: TGCGCCAGCAGCCGATTCGAGCGAACCTCTGGAAACACCATATATTTT; CDR3: CASSRFERTSGNTIYF; J: TRBJ1-3; D: NA; V: TRBV5-1; size: NA
DNA: TGTGCCAGCAGCTTAGAAGGGGGTCGCACAGATACGCAGTATTTT; CDR3: CASSLEGGRTDTQYF; J: TRBJ2-3; D: NA; V: TRBV7-2; size: once
DNA: TGTGCCAGCAGCACAGATCATTATGGCTACACCTTC; CDR3: CASSTDHYGYTF; J: TRBJ1-2; D: NA; V: TRBV7-9; size: NA
DNA: TGTGCCAGCTCGGGACTAGCGGACGACTACGAGCAGTACTTC; CDR3: CASSGLADDYEQYF; J: TRBJ2-7; D: TRBD2; V: TRBV27; size: NA
DNA: TGTGCCAGCGATTCGGGGCTCGATACGCAGTATTTT; CDR3: CASDSGLDTQYF; J: TRBJ2-3; D: NA; V: TRBV28; size: NA
DNA: TGTGCCAGCAGCTTAGTCAGGGACGAGCAGTACTTC; CDR3: CASSLVRDEQYF; J: TRBJ2-7; D: NA; V: TRBV7-2; size: NA
DNA: TGTGCCAGCAGTTTTACCGCGAGCTCCTACAATGAGCAGTTCTTC; CDR3: CASSFTASSYNEQFF; J: TRBJ2-1; D: NA; V: TRBV12-3/TRBV12-4; size: NA
DNA: TGTGCCAGCAAAAGGACAGGGACTTCCTACGAGCAGTACTTC; CDR3: CASKRTGTSYEQYF; J: TRBJ2-7; D: TRBD1; V: TRBV2; size: NA
DNA: TGTGCCAGCAGCCCCGACTCCTCCGGCAATGGGGGCTACACCTTC; CDR3: CASSPDSSGNGGYTF; J: TRBJ1-2; D: NA; V: TRBV3-1; size: few
DNA: TGTGCCAGCAGCTTAAGCCGACAGCAAGAGACCCAGTACTTC; CDR3: CASSLSRQQETQYF; J: TRBJ2-5; D: NA; V: TRBV7-2; size: NA
DNA: TGTGCCAGCAGCCTGACTAGCGGGAGGGCCTTCTACAATGAGCAGTTCTTC; CDR3: CASSLTSGRAFYNEQFF; J: TRBJ2-1; D: TRBD2; V: TRBV7-2; size: NA
DNA: TGCAGTGCTAGGACAAGCGGTTTACCCCACTTT; CDR3: CSARTSGLPHF; J: TRBJ1-6; D: NA; V: TRBV20-1; size: NA
DNA: TGTGCCAGCAGCCCCCTGTCGGGCAATCAGCCCCAGCATTTT; CDR3: CASSPLSGNQPQHF; J: TRBJ1-5; D: NA; V: TRBV3-1; size: NA
DNA: TGTGCCTCGGAACAGGGGGCAAGGGAGACCCAGTACTTC; CDR3: CASEQGARETQYF; J: TRBJ2-5; D: TRBD1; V: TRBV30; size: NA
DNA: TGCGCCAGCAGCCAAGATTCGCCTAGCGGCCTTAGCTCCTACAATGAGCAGTTCTTC; CDR3: CASSQDSPSGLSSYNEQFF; J: TRBJ2-1; D: TRBD2; V: TRBV4-3; size: NA
DNA: TGTGCCACCAAAGACGATAGCGGGGAGCTGTTTTTT; CDR3: CATKDDSGELFF; J: TRBJ2-2; D: NA; V: TRBV24-1; size: NA
DNA: TGCAGTGCTATCGGACGGTTCTCTGGAAACACCATATATTTT; CDR3: CSAIGRFSGNTIYF; J: TRBJ1-3; D: NA; V: TRBV20-1; size: NA
DNA: TGTGCCAGCAGCTTGGCCGGCGGGCAGGTCTATGGCTACACCTTC; CDR3: CASSLAGGQVYGYTF; J: TRBJ1-2; D: NA; V: TRBV5-8; size: NA
DNA: TGTGCCAGCAGCCAAGCGCCTGCGGGAGGTCCCTTGGGGGAGCTGTTTTTT; CDR3: CASSQAPAGGPLGELFF; J: TRBJ2-2; D: TRBD2; V: TRBV4-2; size: NA
DNA: TGTGCCAGCAGCCTAGGAAGGACTAGCGGTAGCACAGATACGCAGTATTTT; CDR3: CASSLGRTSGSTDTQYF; J: TRBJ2-3; D: TRBD2; V: TRBV9; size: few
DNA: TGCGCCAGCAGCCAAGCGCGGACAGGAGTCTACGAGCAGTACTTC; CDR3: CASSQARTGVYEQYF; J: TRBJ2-7; D: TRBD1; V: TRBV4-3; size: NA
DNA: TGTGCCAGCAGTGAAGACGGGAGGTGGTACGAGCAGTACTTC; CDR3: CASSEDGRWYEQYF; J: TRBJ2-7; D: TRBD2; V: TRBV2; size: NA
DNA: TGTGCCAGCAGTTTAGCGGGGGGGAACTCCTACGAGCAGTACTTC; CDR3: CASSLAGGNSYEQYF; J: TRBJ2-7; D: TRBD2; V: TRBV12-3/TRBV12-4; size: NA
DNA: TGTGCCAGCAGTTCTATGGGGGCGAACGAGCAGTACTTC; CDR3: CASSSMGANEQYF; J: TRBJ2-7; D: NA; V: TRBV28; size: NA
DNA: TGTGCCAGCAGCTCCCAGTGGGGATATGGCACAGATACGCAGTATTTT; CDR3: CASSSQWGYGTDTQYF; J: TRBJ2-3; D: NA; V: TRBV11-2; size: NA
DNA: TGTGCCTGGAGTGTATCGGGACTAAACTATGGCTACACCTTC; CDR3: CAWSVSGLNYGYTF; J: TRBJ1-2; D: NA; V: TRBV30; size: NA
DNA: TGTGCCAGCAGTTTAGAGGGGTTGAGTTCACCCCTCCACTTT; CDR3: CASSLEGLSSPLHF; J: TRBJ1-6; D: NA; V: TRBV12-3/TRBV12-4; size: NA
DNA: TGCAGTGCCACCCGGGATTCCTACGAGCAGTACTTC; CDR3: CSATRDSYEQYF; J: TRBJ2-7; D: NA; V: TRBV20-1; size: NA
DNA: TGCAGTGCTCACATACTAGCGGACTCCTACAATGAGCAGTTCTTC; CDR3: CSAHILADSYNEQFF; J: TRBJ2-1; D: TRBD2; V: TRBV20-1; size: NA
DNA: TGTGCCAGCAGTAAGGGGGACTCCTACAATGAGCAGTTCTTC; CDR3: CASSKGDSYNEQFF; J: TRBJ2-1; D: NA; V: TRBV9; size: NA
DNA: TGTGCCAGCAGGTGGGGACAGGGGCTACAAGAGACCCAGTACTTC; CDR3: CASRWGQGLQETQYF; J: TRBJ2-5; D: TRBD1; V: TRBV12-3/TRBV12-4; size: NA
DNA: TGTGCCAGCAGCAAATTTGGGGGGGCCTTTGGCTACACCTTC; CDR3: CASSKFGGAFGYTF; J: TRBJ1-2; D: NA; V: TRBV21-1; size: NA
DNA: TGTGCCAGCTCACCGGACCCAGGGGGCACTGAAGCTTTCTTT; CDR3: CASSPDPGGTEAFF; J: TRBJ1-1; D: TRBD1; V: TRBV18; size: NA
DNA: TGTGCCTGGAGTAAGGATACCTACGAGCAGTACTTC; CDR3: CAWSKDTYEQYF; J: TRBJ2-7; D: NA; V: TRBV30; size: NA
DNA: TGTGCCAGCAGTGTAGGGGCGGGAACCGGGGAGCTGTTTTTT; CDR3: CASSVGAGTGELFF; J: TRBJ2-2; D: NA; V: TRBV25-1; size: NA
DNA: TGTGCCTGGAGCCCCTTGGTAAGGGCAGGCTACACCTTC; CDR3: CAWSPLVRAGYTF; J: TRBJ1-2; D: NA; V: TRBV30; size: NA
DNA: TGCGCCAGCAGCGTCCGGGACAGGTCCTATGGCTACACCTTC; CDR3: CASSVRDRSYGYTF; J: TRBJ1-2; D: TRBD1; V: TRBV5-1; size: NA
DNA: TGTGCCAGCAGTTTATACGGGGGCTCTAGCAATCAGCCCCAGCATTTT; CDR3: CASSLYGGSSNQPQHF; J: TRBJ1-5; D: NA; V: TRBV28; size: NA
DNA: TGTGCCAGCAGTTTAAGCGGGTTAGGGGATAACACCGGGGAGCTGTTTTTT; CDR3: CASSLSGLGDNTGELFF; J: TRBJ2-2; D: NA; V: TRBV28; size: once
DNA: TGTGCCAGCAAGCTCACACAAGGGACGAACACTGAAGCTTTCTTT; CDR3: CASKLTQGTNTEAFF; J: TRBJ1-1; D: NA; V: TRBV7-9; size: NA
DNA: TGTGCCAGCAGTTACCAGAACAGGGGTCCTCAGTACTTC; CDR3: CASSYQNRGPQYF; J: TRBJ2-4; D: TRBD1; V: TRBV6-5; size: NA
DNA: TGTGCCAGCAGTATAACGACAGGGTCGGCCGAGCAGTACTTC; CDR3: CASSITTGSAEQYF; J: TRBJ2-7; D: TRBD1; V: TRBV12-3/TRBV12-4; size: NA
DNA: TGTGCCAGCTCACCAAGTATGGACCCGCTGGCCGAGCAGTACTTC; CDR3: CASSPSMDPLAEQYF; J: TRBJ2-7; D: NA; V: TRBV18; size: NA
DNA: TGTGCCAGCAGCTCGGGACTAGCCTCCTCGGATACGCAGTATTTT; CDR3: CASSSGLASSDTQYF; J: TRBJ2-3; D: TRBD2; V: TRBV5-6; size: once